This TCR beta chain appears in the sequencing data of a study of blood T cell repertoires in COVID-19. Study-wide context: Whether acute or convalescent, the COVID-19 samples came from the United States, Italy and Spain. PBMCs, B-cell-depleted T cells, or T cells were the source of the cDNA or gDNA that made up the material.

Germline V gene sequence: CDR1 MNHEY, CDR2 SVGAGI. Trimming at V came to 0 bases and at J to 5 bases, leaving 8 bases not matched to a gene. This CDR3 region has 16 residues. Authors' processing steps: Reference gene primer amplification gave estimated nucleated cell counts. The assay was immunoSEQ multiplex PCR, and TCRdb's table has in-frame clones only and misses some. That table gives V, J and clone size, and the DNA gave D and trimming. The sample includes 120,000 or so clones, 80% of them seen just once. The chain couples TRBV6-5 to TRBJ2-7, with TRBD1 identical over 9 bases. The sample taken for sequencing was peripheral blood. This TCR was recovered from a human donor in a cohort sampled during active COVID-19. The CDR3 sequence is CASSYSSGDRVDEQYF. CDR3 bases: TGTGCCAGCAGTTACTCGAGCGGGGACAGGGTGGACGAGCAGTACTTC.